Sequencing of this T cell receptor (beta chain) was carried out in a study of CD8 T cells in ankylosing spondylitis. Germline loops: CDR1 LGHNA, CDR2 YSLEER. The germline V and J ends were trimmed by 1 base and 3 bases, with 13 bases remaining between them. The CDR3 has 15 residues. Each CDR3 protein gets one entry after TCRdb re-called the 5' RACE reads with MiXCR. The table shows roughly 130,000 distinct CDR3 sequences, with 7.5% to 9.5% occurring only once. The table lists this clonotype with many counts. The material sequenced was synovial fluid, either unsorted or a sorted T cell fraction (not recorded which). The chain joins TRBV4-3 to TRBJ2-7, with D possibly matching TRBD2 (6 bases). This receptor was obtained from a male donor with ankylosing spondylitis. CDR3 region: CASSQGAGLGYEQYF. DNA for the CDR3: TGCGCCAGCAGCCAAGGGGCGGGATTAGGCTACGAGCAGTACTTC.